The clone carrying this T cell receptor beta chain has a handful of counts. Its antigen remains unknown. The CDR3 is 15 residues long. Germline-derived CDR1 and CDR2 are MNHEY and SVGAGI. The ends were cut back, 0 bases at V and 0 bases at J, with 3 bases in the middle. Here immunoSEQ multiplex PCR was the method, and the copy in TCRdb shows in-frame clones only, minus some. The sample includes 33,000 or so clones, about 80% of them seen just once. The data were taken from a study of PD-L1 blockade in urothelial cancer. The study, taken as a whole, reports: Pretreatment TCR clonality in blood, when below the median, was predictive of better survival.

The chain couples TRBV6-5 to TRBJ2-6; D unclear. Specimen: PBMCs, collected around atezolizumab (anti-PD-L1) treatment. The sequence derives from a man between 65 and 85 years old with urothelial cancer. CDR3 protein: CASSYSSSGANVLTF. Here the CDR3 DNA reads TGTGCCAGCAGTTACTCCAGCTCTGGGGCCAACGTCCTGACTTTC.